This paragraph covers one T cell receptor beta chain sequence. This entry is derived from a study of CXCR3-negative and CXCR3-positive naive CD8 T cells. The authors made the TRB cDNA libraries by 5' RACE using UMI labels. TCRdb reprocessed the 5' RACE reads, with one entry per CDR3 protein and no DNA. This table lists roughly 48,000 distinct CDR3 sequences. The sample taken for sequencing was memory CD8+ T cells from blood. The sequence was collected from a human donor in good health. Some clones in this sample may be carry-over from other donors' samples.

This CDR3 is CASSLGQEHEQYF. V and J are TRBV19 and TRBJ2-7; TCRdb's D call, TRBD1, is unchecked because there is no DNA. Germline loops: CDR1 LNHDA, CDR2 SQIVND (reference sequence). The CDR3 loop spans 13 amino acids.